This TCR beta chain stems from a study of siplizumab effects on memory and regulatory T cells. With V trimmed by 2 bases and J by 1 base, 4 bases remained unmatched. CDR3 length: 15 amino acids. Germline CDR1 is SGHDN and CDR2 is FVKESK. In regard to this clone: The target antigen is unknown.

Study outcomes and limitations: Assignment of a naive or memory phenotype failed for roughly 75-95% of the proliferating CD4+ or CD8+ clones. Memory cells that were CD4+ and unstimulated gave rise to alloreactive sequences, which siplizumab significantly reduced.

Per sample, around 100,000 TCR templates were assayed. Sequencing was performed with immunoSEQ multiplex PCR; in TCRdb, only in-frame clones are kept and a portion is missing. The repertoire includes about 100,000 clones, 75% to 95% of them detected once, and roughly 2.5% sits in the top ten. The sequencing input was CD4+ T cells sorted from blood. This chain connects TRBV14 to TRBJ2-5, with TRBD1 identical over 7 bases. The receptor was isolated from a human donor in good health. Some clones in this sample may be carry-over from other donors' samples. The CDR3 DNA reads TGTGCCAGCAGCCAACGACAGGGACCCCAAGAGACCCAGTACTTC. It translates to CASSQRQGPQETQYF.